This entry lists 20 T cell receptor beta chains sequenced from one sample in a study of cytomegalovirus exposure and HLA in healthy donors. Primers for the PCR totalled 60 Vbeta and 13 Jbeta. Assay used: immunoSEQ multiplex PCR; TCRdb lists only in-frame clones, some missing. The sample lists 100,000 to 150,000 clones, 80% to 90% occurring once. The sequenced material came from PBMCs. The receptors derive from a man aged 50-60 years in good health and CMV-seronegative.

This clone was counted only a few times. The rearrangement joins TRBV11-1 to TRBJ2-3, with 12 bases identical to TRBD2. The CDR3 contains 16 residues. Looked up from germline, CDR1 is SGHAT and CDR2 is FQDESV (reference sequence). The V and J ends lost 8 bases and 1 base, in that order; junction bases with no gene match: 7. The CDR3 sequence is CASGLAGGLGTDTQYF. CDR3 in DNA: TGTGCCAGCGGGCTAGCGGGGGGGCTCGGCACAGATACGCAGTATTTT.

The J gene is TRBJ1-4, the V gene TRBV19, with no clear D. The germline gives CDR1 LNHDA, CDR2 SQIVND (reference sequence). V dropped 4 bases and J dropped 3 bases, with 9 bases sitting between them. The CDR3 is made up of 14 amino acids. CDR3 loop: CASSRVVSNEKLFF. CDR3 in DNA: TGTGCCAGTAGTAGAGTCGTGTCTAATGAAAAACTGTTTTTT.

The rearrangement joins TRBV4-1 to TRBJ2-7, with 11 positions matching TRBD1. From germline, CDR1 is MGHRA and CDR2 YSYEKL. CDR3 length: 16 amino acids. Unmatched junction bases numbered 4, after V lost 0 bases and J lost 3 bases. CDR3 sequence reads: CASSQDQGTGGYEQYF. CDR3 nucleotide sequence: TGCGCCAGCAGCCAAGATCAGGGGACAGGGGGCTACGAGCAGTACTTC.

This chain uses TRBV7-9 with TRBJ2-2; D is possibly TRBD2 (7 bases). Germline V lookup: CDR1 SEHNR, CDR2 FQNEAQ (reference sequence). Trimming took off 1 base at V and 12 bases at J, with 15 bases between the two ends. This CDR3 is 14 amino acids long. The CDR3 here is CASSLELAWGQLFF. The CDR3 DNA sequence: TGTGCCAGCAGCTTAGAACTAGCGTGGGGGCAGCTGTTTTTT.

This clone appeared a single time. This chain links TRBV19 with TRBJ1-2; 8 nucleotides agree with TRBD1. The CDR3 length is 15 residues. Germline CDR1 and CDR2: LNHDA and SQIVND (reference sequence). Losses at the gene ends were 4 bases for V and 8 bases for J; bases not matched to a gene: 12. CDR3 coding DNA: TGTGCCAGTAGTACCCTCGACAGGGGTTATAGAGGCTACACCTTC. Its translation is CASSTLDRGYRGYTF.

The gene calls are TRBV4-1 and TRBJ2-1, with 10 bases identical to TRBD2. The CDR3 sequence is 16 residues long. J was trimmed by 12 bases and V by 0 bases; bases with no gene match: 11. The V gene's germline CDR1 is MGHRA and CDR2 YSYEKL. This chain's CDR3 is CASSQESLAGERRQFF. CDR3 coding DNA: TGCGCCAGCAGCCAAGAAAGTCTAGCGGGGGAAAGGAGGCAGTTCTTC.

The chain couples TRBV7-9 to TRBJ2-7; a possible D gene is TRBD1 (6 bases). This CDR3 is built from 14 residues. Between the trimmed V and J ends, which lost 7 bases and 2 bases, there was a span of 15 bases. CDR1 is SEHNR and CDR2 is FQNEAQ in the germline V gene (reference sequence). CDR3 protein: CASTVTGPPYEQYF. The CDR3, as DNA: TGTGCCAGCACCGTAACAGGGCCCCCCTACGAGCAGTACTTC.

Concerning this clone itself: Different DNA sequences within this sample yield the same CDR3. The CDR3 region has the DNA TGTGCCAGCAGCTTCGCGGGGGGCCCGGAGACCCAGTACTTC. Translation: CASSFAGGPETQYF. The chain combines TRBV5-4 with TRBJ2-5, with 8 positions matching TRBD2. CDR1 and CDR2 (germline): SGHNT, YYREEE (reference sequence). V was pared by 2 bases and J by 5 bases, with 5 bases of the junction left unmatched. The CDR3 length is 14 residues.

V gene TRBV9 combines with J gene TRBJ1-6; D not certain. The ends were cut back, 7 bases at V and 7 bases at J, with 12 bases in the middle. Germline CDR1 reads SGDLS; CDR2 reads YYNGEE. CDR3 size: 13 residues. CDR3 nucleotides: TGTGCCAGCCAACGGGGTGAGAATTCACCCCTCCACTTT. Translation: CASQRGENSPLHF.

CDR3 nucleotides: TGTGCCAGCTCCCCGGACAATGAGCAGTTCTTC. It is translated as CASSPDNEQFF. J is TRBJ2-1 and V is TRBV18; D remains ambiguous. Germline V CDR1 and CDR2: KGHSH, LQKENI. The V end was cut by 6 bases, the J end by 5 bases, with 5 bases between. CDR3 length: 11 amino acids.

The sample holds many counts of this clone. The CDR3 DNA is TGTGCCAGCAGCGCCAGTTCAGGGGGGAGCCAAGAGACCCAGTACTTC. Protein: CASSASSGGSQETQYF. The chain combines TRBV7-9 with TRBJ2-5; D may be TRBD1 (7 bases). The CDR3 has 16 residues. In germline, CDR1 is SEHNR, CDR2 FQNEAQ (reference sequence). The V end was cut by 5 bases, the J end by 1 base, with 17 bases between.

The V gene is TRBV30, the J gene TRBJ1-6, with 7 bases matching TRBD1. Germline V gene lookup returns CDR1 GTSNPN and CDR2 SVGIG (reference sequence). V was clipped by 2 bases and J by 7 bases; unmatched bases: 2. The CDR3 is 13 amino acids. The CDR3 DNA follows: TGTGCCTGGAGTACACAGGGGAATTCACCCCTCCACTTT. Amino acids: CAWSTQGNSPLHF.

The chain employs TRBV5-1 and TRBJ2-5, with TRBD2 identical over 10 bases. This CDR3 has 17 residues. CDR1 is SGHRS, CDR2 YFSETQ, per germline. V was pared by 2 bases and J by 1 base, with 8 bases of the junction left unmatched. For the CDR3, the DNA is TGCGCCAGCAGCTTTTCCCCCCGGACTAGCGGCCAAGAGACCCAGTACTTC. Protein product: CASSFSPRTSGQETQYF. Supplemented by reference TRBV5-1 and TRBJ2-5, the full variable domain reads KAGVTQTPRYLIKTRGQQVTLSCSPISGHRSVSWYQQTPGQGLQFLFEYFSETQRNKGNFPGRFSGRQFSNSRSEMNVSTLELGDSALYLCASSFSPRTSGQETQYFGPGTRLLVL.

The chain uses TRBV7-8 and TRBJ2-7, with D maybe TRBD1 (6 bases). Deletions cut 10 bases from V and 3 bases from J, with 16 bases between. Looked up from germline, CDR1 is SGHVS and CDR2 is FQNEAQ. The CDR3 spans 13 residues. The CDR3 spells CATHPRGNYEQYF. The CDR3 DNA sequence: TGTGCCACCCACCCCAGGGGTAACTACGAGCAGTACTTC.

CDR3 bases: TGTGCCAGCAGCTTATCCGGGTCTAATGAAAAACTGTTTTTT. It specifies CASSLSGSNEKLFF. The genes are TRBV7-9 and TRBJ1-4; no clear D. The CDR3 totals 14 residues. CDR1 SEHNR and CDR2 FQNEAQ come from the germline V gene (reference sequence). V shed 2 bases and J shed 3 bases, with 7 bases lying between them.

The chain uses TRBV9 and TRBJ1-1, with D tentatively TRBD1 (6 bases). Trimming removed 0 bases at V and 4 bases at J, with 16 bases between. Germline assignment: CDR1 SGDLS and CDR2 YYNGEE. CDR3 size: 16 residues. This chain's CDR3 is CASSVGGGPRGTEAFF. The CDR3 DNA sequence: TGTGCCAGCAGCGTAGGGGGGGGGCCCCGGGGCACTGAAGCTTTCTTT. The variable domain in full, with the rest retrieved from reference TRBV9 and TRBJ1-1, is DSGVTQTPKHLITATGQRVTLRCSPRSGDLSVYWYQQSLDQGLQFLIQYYNGEERAKGNILERFSAQQFPDLHSELNLSSLELGDSALYFCASSVGGGPRGTEAFFGQGTRLTVV.

The genes are TRBV12-5 and TRBJ1-6, with 7 bases aligning to TRBD1. Trimming cost V 6 bases and J 0 bases; bases outside gene matches: 2. The CDR3 loop spans 15 amino acids. From germline, CDR1 is LGHNT and CDR2 FRNRAP. The DNA for the CDR3 is TGTGCTAGTGGGGCAGGGGGCTCCTATAATTCACCCCTCCACTTT. This translates into CASGAGGSYNSPLHF.

The chain couples TRBV29-1 to TRBJ2-2, with TRBD2 as a possible D gene (6 bases). The V gene's germline CDR1 is SQVTM and CDR2 ANQGSEA. Between the trimmed V and J ends, which lost 4 bases and 6 bases, there was a span of 9 bases. There are 12 residues in the CDR3. CDR3 region: CSVGGRSGELFF. In DNA, the CDR3 is TGCAGCGTTGGGGGGAGGTCCGGGGAGCTGTTTTTT.

The table lists this clone with a count of one. This chain uses TRBV6-1 with TRBJ2-7, with D perhaps TRBD2 (5 bases). Deletions cut 11 bases from V and 0 bases from J, with 14 bases between. CDR1 is MNHNS, CDR2 SASEGT, per germline. The CDR3 sequence is 13 residues long. CDR3 in amino acids: CAGETGSSYEQYF. CDR3 nucleotide sequence: TGTGCCGGAGAGACGGGGAGCTCCTACGAGCAGTACTTC.

This clone has only a few counts. The chain recombines TRBV4-1 with TRBJ2-6, with D possibly TRBD1 on 6 matching bases. The CDR3 has 17 residues. Germline lookup yields CDR1 MGHRA and CDR2 YSYEKL. V lost 5 bases to trimming and J lost 0 bases, with 14 bases between them. The CDR3 region is CASSARTASSGANVLTF. CDR3 DNA sequence: TGCGCCAGCAGCGCACGGACAGCTAGCTCTGGGGCCAACGTCCTGACTTTC.